The 32 T cell receptor beta chains below were found in one sample sequenced in a study of T cell responses to AZD1222 COVID-19 vaccine. Measured with immunoSEQ multiplex PCR; TCRdb has only the in-frame clones, and not every one. Of about 120,000 clones in the sample, about 89% were seen once. Source: peripheral blood, taken on day 0 of AZD1222 vaccination. The receptors stem from an adult in good health.

This chain uses TRBV28 with TRBJ1-2; D gene unclear. The ends were cut back, 6 bases at V and 8 bases at J, with 13 bases in the middle. This CDR3 spans 12 amino acids. Germline CDR1 reads MDHEN; CDR2 reads SYDVKM. CDR3 residues: CASRPPVQGYTF. Written as DNA, the CDR3 is TGTGCCAGCAGACCTCCGGTACAGGGCTACACCTTC.

This CDR3 reads CASSPDTRQGRYYEQYF. CDR3 DNA sequence: TGCGCCAGCAGCCCGGACACCCGACAGGGTCGTTACTACGAGCAGTACTTC. The gene calls are TRBV5-1 and TRBJ2-7; 7 positions agree with TRBD1. The J segment lost 3 bases and the V segment lost 4 bases, leaving 16 bases of the junction unmatched. The CDR3 consists of 17 residues. Per the germline V gene, CDR1 is SGHRS and CDR2 is YFSETQ.

The chain uses TRBV5-6 and TRBJ2-2; 9 bases fit TRBD2. CDR1 is SGHDT, CDR2 YYEEEE, per germline. V trimming: 3 bases; J trimming: 2 bases; junction bases outside the gene matches: 5. The CDR3 spans 16 residues. In DNA, the CDR3 is TGTGCCAGCAGCTCGTGGGGACTAGCTAACACCGGGGAGCTGTTTTTT. It encodes CASSSWGLANTGELFF. Full variable domain (missing parts from reference TRBV5-6 and TRBJ2-2): DAGVTQSPTHLIKTRGQQVTLRCSPKSGHDTVSWYQQALGQGPQFIFQYYEEEERQRGNFPDRFSGHQFPNYSSELNVNALLLGDSALYLCASSSWGLANTGELFFGEGSRLTVL.

V is TRBV6-1 and J is TRBJ1-1; D remains unclear. CDR3 length: 13 residues. From germline, CDR1 is MNHNS and CDR2 SASEGT. The ends were cut back, 2 bases at V and 14 bases at J, with 18 bases in the middle. CDR3 amino acids: CASSERTGVELFF. The CDR3 region has the DNA TGTGCCAGCAGTGAAAGGACCGGCGTGGAATTATTCTTT.

CDR3 amino acids: CASSLVRQSSYNSPLHF. The CDR3 coding sequence is TGTGCCAGCAGTTTAGTCAGACAGAGCTCCTATAATTCACCCCTCCACTTT. V and J are TRBV27 and TRBJ1-6; perhaps TRBD1 as D (5 bases). V lost 2 bases and J lost 0, with 11 bases in between. CDR3 length equals 17 residues. CDR1 and CDR2 (germline): MNHEY, SMNVEV (reference sequence).

This sequence joins TRBV24-1 and TRBJ1-2, with 12 bases aligning to TRBD1. Germline lookup yields CDR1 KGHDR and CDR2 SFDVKD. This CDR3 spans 17 amino acids. V dropped 3 bases and J dropped 7; count of bases not matched to a gene: 11. Here the CDR3 reads CATSDAGTGGAARGYTF. The CDR3 DNA reads TGTGCCACCAGTGATGCAGGGACAGGGGGCGCAGCTCGTGGCTACACCTTC.

This chain links TRBV7-3 with TRBJ2-2; D unclear. Looked up from germline, CDR1 is SGHTA and CDR2 is FQGTGA. This CDR3 is built from 16 residues. Trimming took off 0 bases at V and 4 bases at J, with 12 bases between the two ends. In DNA form, the CDR3 reads TGTGCCAGCAGCTTAACGGTCACCGCCAGCACCGGGGAGCTGTTTTTT. This codes for CASSLTVTASTGELFF.

The V call is TRBV27, the J call TRBJ2-7, with a tentative D call TRBD1 (5 bases). This CDR3 spans 15 amino acids. The V gene's germline CDR1 is MNHEY and CDR2 SMNVEV (reference sequence). V was clipped by 3 bases and J by 2 bases, with 14 bases between them. The DNA of the CDR3 is TGTGCCAGCAGTTTTTGGGCAGGGCAGGCCTACGAGCAGTACTTC. Amino acid sequence: CASSFWAGQAYEQYF.

J is TRBJ1-5 and V is TRBV9; a weak D match, TRBD1 (5 bases). The CDR3 is made up of 16 amino acids. Trimming pared 4 bases from V and 1 base from J, leaving 15 bases between. CDR1 is SGDLS, CDR2 YYNGEE, per germline. CDR3 DNA: TGTGCCAGCAGCCCCTCCGGGACGGCCAGCAATCAGCCCCAGCATTTT. Encoded protein: CASSPSGTASNQPQHF.

The chain has TRBV6-2 or TRBV6-3 and TRBJ2-2; 8 bases map to TRBD1. CDR3 size: 15 residues. CDR1 is MNHEY and CDR2 is SVGEGT in the germline V gene. V trimming: 4 bases; J trimming: 2 bases; junction bases outside the gene matches: 3. The CDR3 protein is CASSWTGQNTGELFF. The CDR3 nucleotides are TGTGCCAGCAGTTGGACAGGGCAAAACACCGGGGAGCTGTTTTTT.

The CDR3 loop reads CASSKAGGARNSPLHF. The CDR3, as DNA: TGTGCCAGCAGCAAAGCGGGAGGGGCCCGGAATTCACCCCTCCACTTT. The chain uses TRBV21-1 and TRBJ1-6. TRBV21-1 has pseudogene status. The CDR3 runs 16 residues.

The rearrangement uses TRBV30 and TRBJ1-3, with 9 bases fitting TRBD1. From germline, CDR1 is GTSNPN and CDR2 SVGIG (reference sequence). This CDR3 has 14 residues. V was clipped by 4 bases and J by 4 bases; unmatched bases: 5. The CDR3 DNA reads TGTGCCTGGACACAGGGGGCGCGGGGAAACACCATATATTTT. Translation gives CAWTQGARGNTIYF. The complete variable domain, with remaining parts taken from reference TRBV30 and TRBJ1-3, reads SQTIHQWPATLVQPVGSPLSLECTVEGTSNPNLYWYRQAAGRGLQLLFYSVGIGQISSEVPQNLSASRPQDRQFILSSKKLLLSDSGFYLCAWTQGARGNTIYFGEGSWLTVV.

V gene TRBV19 combines with J gene TRBJ2-7; the match to TRBD1 covers 7 bases. After removal of 6 bases from V and 2 bases from J, the junction contained 10 bases not matched to a gene. This CDR3 is built from 15 residues. Germline loops: CDR1 LNHDA, CDR2 SQIVND (reference sequence). The CDR3 nucleotides read TGTGCCAGTAGCAGAACAGGGGACCTACCCTACGAGCAGTACTTC. This sequence encodes CASSRTGDLPYEQYF.

The CDR3 region has the DNA TGTGCCAGCAGTTTAGGGAGGGAAAAACTGTTTTTT. This gives the protein CASSLGREKLFF. The V gene is TRBV12-3 or TRBV12-4, the J gene TRBJ1-4; no firm D call. V was pared by 1 base and J by 8 bases, with 5 bases between. This CDR3 is 12 amino acids long.

This clone showed up just once. V and J are TRBV7-9 and TRBJ1-2; D might be TRBD1 (5 bases). The germline V and J ends were trimmed by 5 bases and 8 bases, with 15 bases remaining between them. The germline gives CDR1 SEHNR, CDR2 FQNEAQ (reference sequence). The CDR3 length is 13 residues. The CDR3 spells CASSHHPTGGYTF. DNA for the CDR3: TGTGCCAGCAGCCATCACCCAACAGGCGGCTACACCTTC. The variable domain in full, completed from reference TRBV7-9 and TRBJ1-2, reads DTGVSQNPRHKITKRGQNVTFRCDPISEHNRLYWYRQTLGQGPEFLTYFQNEAQLEKSRLLSDRFSAERPKGSFSTLEIQRTEQGDSAMYLCASSHHPTGGYTFGSGTRLTVV.

CDR3 protein: CASSKRTGPYSNQPQHF. The CDR3 DNA reads as TGTGCCAGCAGCAAACGGACAGGACCGTATAGCAATCAGCCCCAGCATTTT. The chain uses TRBV7-8 and TRBJ1-5; 7 bases are shared with TRBD1. The CDR3 is 17 residues long. The germline V gene has CDR1 SGHVS and CDR2 FQNEAQ. V trimming: 5 bases; J trimming: 0 bases; junction bases outside the gene matches: 10.

The genes are TRBV5-4 and TRBJ2-7; D gene ambiguous. Trimming took off 0 bases at V and 0 bases at J, with 7 bases between the two ends. The CDR3 extends over 14 amino acids. CDR1 is SGHNT and CDR2 is YYREEE in the germline V gene (reference sequence). Here the CDR3 reads CASSLEVSSYEQYF. Here the CDR3 DNA reads TGTGCCAGCAGCTTGGAGGTCAGCTCCTACGAGCAGTACTTC.

The chain links TRBV30 to TRBJ2-5, with D possibly matching TRBD2 (6 bases). Trimming stripped 0 bases from V and 4 bases from J, with 12 bases between. The CDR3 loop spans 14 amino acids. CDR1 and CDR2 from the germline V gene are GTSNPN and SVGIG (reference sequence). The CDR3 nucleotides are TGTGCCTGGAGTGTACGTTGGGGGGTAGAGACCCAGTACTTC. Amino acids: CAWSVRWGVETQYF.

The chain employs TRBV12-5 and TRBJ1-2; no firm D call. This CDR3 contains 14 residues. Trimming took 2 bases from V and 6 from J, leaving 13 bases between them. Germline V CDR1 and CDR2: LGHNT, FRNRAP. CDR3 sequence: CASGLFLGVDGYTF. In DNA, the CDR3 is TGTGCTAGTGGTTTGTTTCTGGGAGTGGATGGCTACACCTTC.

V and J are TRBV4-2 and TRBJ2-3, with D tentatively TRBD1 or TRBD2 (5 bases each). The V gene lost 6 bases and the J gene lost 4 bases, with 11 bases spanning the gap. The CDR3 totals 13 residues. The germline V gene has CDR1 LGHNA and CDR2 YNFKEQ. As DNA, the CDR3 is TGTGCCAGCAGGGGGGTAGGTTCAGATACGCAGTATTTT. This gives the protein CASRGVGSDTQYF.

The rearrangement uses TRBV7-3 and TRBJ2-7; D is unclear. There are 13 residues in the CDR3. V dropped 2 bases and J dropped 5 bases, with 10 bases sitting between them. Germline V gene lookup returns CDR1 SGHTA and CDR2 FQGTGA. Here the CDR3 reads CASSLEAADEQYF. DNA for the CDR3: TGTGCCAGCAGCTTAGAGGCAGCAGACGAGCAGTACTTC.

The CDR3 DNA reads as TGCGCCAGCAGCTTCGGGGGGCCCAACGGGGAGCTGTTTTTT. It translates to CASSFGGPNGELFF. V usage is TRBV5-1 and J usage is TRBJ2-2; D possibly corresponds to TRBD2 (7 bases). CDR1 SGHRS and CDR2 YFSETQ come from the germline V gene. Trimming shortened V by 2 bases and J by 7 bases, and 12 bases separated the two germline ends. The CDR3 contains 14 residues.

The V call is TRBV11-2, the J call TRBJ2-5, with 7 bases lining up with TRBD2. This CDR3 has 14 amino acids. Germline V gene data show CDR1 as SGHAT and CDR2 as FQNNGV. The J segment lost 3 bases and the V segment lost 6 bases, leaving 7 bases of the junction unmatched. The CDR3 region has the DNA TGTGCCAGCAGACAACGGGGAGGGAAAGAGACCCAGTACTTC. This encodes CASRQRGGKETQYF.

The chain carries TRBV6-5 and TRBJ1-5; D is unclear. The V end was cut by 6 bases, the J end by 0 bases, with 12 bases between. CDR3 length: 15 amino acids. CDR1 is MNHEY and CDR2 is SVGAGI in the germline V gene. The CDR3 loop reads CASRRVSDSNQPQHF. CDR3 nucleotide sequence: TGTGCCAGCAGGCGGGTCTCGGATAGCAATCAGCCCCAGCATTTT.

Only one count was recorded for this clone. V is TRBV7-9 and J is TRBJ1-2; no clear D. The germline CDR1 and CDR2 sequences are SEHNR and FQNEAQ (reference sequence). The length of the CDR3 is 14 residues. Trimming removed 3 bases from V and 4 bases from J, with 12 bases in between. The CDR3 region is CASSFGRLSYGYTF. As DNA, the CDR3 is TGTGCCAGCAGCTTCGGCCGACTTTCCTATGGCTACACCTTC.

This rearrangement joins TRBV5-6 to TRBJ2-3; D is unclear. Germline V CDR1 and CDR2: SGHDT, YYEEEE. CDR3 length: 15 residues. V was shortened by 0 bases and J by 1 base, with 9 bases between the two germline ends. The CDR3 spells CASSLGQVGTDTQYF. The DNA of the CDR3 is TGTGCCAGCAGCTTGGGCCAGGTGGGCACAGATACGCAGTATTTT.

The chain has TRBV6-5 and TRBJ1-2; TRBD1 aligns across 8 bases. In germline, CDR1 is MNHEY, CDR2 SVGAGI. The CDR3 consists of 14 residues. V dropped 2 bases and J dropped 5; count of bases not matched to a gene: 4. DNA for the CDR3: TGTGCCAGCAGTTACGCAGGGGGCCGGTATGGCTACACCTTC. Protein product: CASSYAGGRYGYTF.

The V call is TRBV7-5, the J call TRBJ1-3. TRBV7-5 is a documented pseudogene. The CDR3 loop spans 18 amino acids. CDR3 DNA: TGTGTCAGAAGCTTAGCGCACTCACACGAGAACTCTGGAAACACCATATATTTT. It encodes CVRSLAHSHENSGNTIYF.

The chain couples TRBV7-9 to TRBJ1-2; a possible D gene is TRBD1 (5 bases). Germline V lookup: CDR1 SEHNR, CDR2 FQNEAQ (reference sequence). CDR3 length: 18 amino acids. Deletions cut 4 bases from V and 5 bases from J, with 26 bases between. CDR3 in amino acids: CASSSEQRRPSGRYGYTF. The DNA of the CDR3 is TGTGCCAGCAGCTCAGAACAAAGGAGGCCCTCAGGGAGGTATGGCTACACCTTC.

The chain couples TRBV7-8 to TRBJ2-7; D might be TRBD1 (5 bases). Looked up from germline, CDR1 is SGHVS and CDR2 is FQNEAQ. Trimming left V 0 bases short and J 4 bases short, with 7 bases between. CDR3 length: 13 amino acids. The CDR3 reads CASSLAQGYEQYF. The DNA of the CDR3 is TGTGCCAGCAGCTTAGCTCAGGGATACGAGCAGTACTTC.

The rearrangement joins TRBV2 to TRBJ1-5; TRBD1 might be the D (6 bases). There are 16 residues in the CDR3. Germline CDR1 is SNHLY and CDR2 is FYNNEI. The V end lost 4 bases, the J end lost 2 bases, and 15 bases lay between the germline ends. The CDR3 DNA reads as TGTGCCAGCAGTGGGGCCCCAGGGGTTGGCAATCAGCCCCAGCATTTT. Protein sequence: CASSGAPGVGNQPQHF.

The chain couples TRBV6-5 to TRBJ2-3; a weak D match, TRBD1 (5 bases). Trimming took 2 bases from V and 6 from J, leaving 15 bases between them. CDR1 is MNHEY, CDR2 SVGAGI, per germline. This CDR3 comprises 15 residues. CDR3 sequence reads: CASSYGALSRDTQYF. The CDR3, as DNA: TGTGCCAGCAGTTACGGGGCCCTCAGCAGGGATACGCAGTATTTT.